The 10 T cell receptor beta chains below come from one sample, sequenced in a study of blood T cells in healthy people across ages. The use of a sample-barcoded 5' primer and a J-beta primer mix characterized a second PCR of about 7 to 12 cycles. TCRdb recomputed calls from the 5' RACE reads with MiXCR, one row per CDR3 protein. There are hundreds of thousands of distinct CDR3 sequences in the sample; 58% occur only once, and roughly 22% lies in the top ten. Sequences were obtained from blood. Receptor source: a man younger than 40 in good health.

This sequence joins TRBV29-1 and TRBJ2-2; D is perhaps TRBD1 or TRBD2 (5 bases each). V lost 6 bases and J 6 bases, leaving 11 bases between the germline ends. This CDR3 comprises 12 residues. The V gene's germline CDR1 is SQVTM and CDR2 ANQGSEA. The CDR3 is CSVGVSPGELFF. The CDR3 region has the DNA TGCAGCGTGGGGGTCTCGCCCGGGGAGCTGTTTTTT.

The V gene is TRBV30, the J gene TRBJ2-1, with 11 bases fitting TRBD2. CDR3 length equals 14 residues. Per germline, CDR1 GTSNPN and CDR2 SVGIG (reference sequence). V lost 5 bases, J lost 10 bases, and 10 bases stayed unmatched. For the CDR3, the DNA is TGTGCCTGGGGACGAGGACTAGCGGGCGGAGAGCAGTTCTTC. Its protein is CAWGRGLAGGEQFF.

A remark on this clonotype: One end of the junction is discordant with germline, which a read error may explain. V is TRBV2 and J is TRBJ2-1; 7 bases line up with TRBD2. The CDR3 runs to 15 residues. From germline, CDR1 is SNHLY and CDR2 FYNNEI. The CDR3 coding sequence is TGTGCCAGCATGGCGTACGGGGGGATAGCGGATGATCAGTTCTTC. Translation: CASMAYGGIADDQFF.

J is TRBJ2-1 and V is TRBV6-1; 8 bases map to TRBD2. Germline values: CDR1 MNHNS, CDR2 SASEGT. This CDR3 spans 12 amino acids. V gave up 8 bases and J gave up 10 bases; unmatched junction bases: 7. The CDR3 nucleotides are TGTGCCAGCTCCCTAGCGGGCTCGGAGCAGTTCTTC. Translating gives CASSLAGSEQFF.

The chain uses TRBV6-5 and TRBJ2-7; the D call may be TRBD1 or TRBD2 (5 bases each). This CDR3 has 18 residues. Germline V gene sequence: CDR1 MNHEY, CDR2 SVGAGI. Trimming took 5 bases from V and 1 from J, leaving 24 bases between them. For the CDR3, the DNA is TGTGCCAGCAGTAACTATTTCCGGGACGGTAAATCGTCCTACGAGCAGTACTTC. This sequence encodes CASSNYFRDGKSSYEQYF.

This rearrangement joins TRBV9 to TRBJ2-2; D gene unclear. Germline V gives CDR1 SGDLS, CDR2 YYNGEE. The CDR3 totals 15 residues. V lost 1 base to trimming and J lost 0 bases, with 7 bases between them. The CDR3 protein is CASSVNPSNTGELFF. Written as DNA, the CDR3 is TGTGCCAGCAGCGTAAACCCCTCGAACACCGGGGAGCTGTTTTTT.

V gene TRBV15 combines with J gene TRBJ1-5; the D is unclear. The germline V gene has CDR1 LNHNV and CDR2 YYDKDF (reference sequence). The V end was cut by 5 bases, the J end by 6 bases, with 14 bases between. This CDR3 has 14 residues. CDR3 sequence reads: CATSDGRGIQPQHF. CDR3 DNA sequence: TGTGCCACCAGCGACGGGAGAGGGATTCAGCCCCAGCATTTT.

The count of this clonotype is one. The CDR3, as DNA: TGTGCCAGCAGCTTAATAGTCAGGGAGCAGTACTTC. This gives the protein CASSLIVREQYF. The chain joins TRBV13 to TRBJ2-7; D remains ambiguous. Trimming left V 2 bases short and J 7 bases short, with 9 bases between. The CDR3 has 12 amino acids. Per the germline V gene, CDR1 is PRHDT and CDR2 is FYEKMQ (reference sequence).

As for this clonotype: A read error may be the cause here, since a much bigger clone is one base away. The V and J genes are TRBV3-1 and TRBJ2-1, with D possibly matching TRBD2 (5 bases). The CDR3 runs 12 residues. The germline V and J ends were trimmed by 6 bases and 9 bases, with 12 bases remaining between them. CDR1 is LGHDT, CDR2 YNNKEL, per germline (reference sequence). The CDR3 DNA sequence: TGTGCCAGCAGAGCAACTAGTGCTGAGCAGTTCTTC. This codes for CASRATSAEQFF.

The genes are TRBV9 and TRBJ1-2; a possible D gene is TRBD1 (6 bases). Germline lookup yields CDR1 SGDLS and CDR2 YYNGEE. This CDR3 has 15 residues. Trimming stripped 4 bases from V and 4 bases from J, with 17 bases between. The CDR3 DNA reads as TGTGCCAGCAGCCCGGAGGGTAGGACAGTCTATGGCTACACCTTC. Translating gives CASSPEGRTVYGYTF.